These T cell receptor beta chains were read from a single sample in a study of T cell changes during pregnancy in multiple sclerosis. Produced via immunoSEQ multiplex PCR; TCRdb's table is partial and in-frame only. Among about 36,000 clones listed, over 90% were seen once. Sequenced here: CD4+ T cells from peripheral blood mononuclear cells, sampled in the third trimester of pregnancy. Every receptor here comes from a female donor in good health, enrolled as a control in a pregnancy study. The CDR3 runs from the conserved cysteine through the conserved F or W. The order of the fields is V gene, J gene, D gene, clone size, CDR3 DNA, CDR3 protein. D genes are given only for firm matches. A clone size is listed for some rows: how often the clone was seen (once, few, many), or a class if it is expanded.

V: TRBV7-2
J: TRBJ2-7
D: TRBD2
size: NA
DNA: TGTGCCAGCAGCGATAGCGGGGGCGCATCTTACGAGCAGTACTTC
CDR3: CASSDSGGASYEQYF

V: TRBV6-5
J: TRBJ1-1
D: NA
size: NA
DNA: TGTGCCAGCAGTTACTCAGGGGGAGCGGAAGCTTTCTTT
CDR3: CASSYSGGAEAFF

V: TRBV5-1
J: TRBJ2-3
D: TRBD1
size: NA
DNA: TGCGCCAGCAGAAGGGGGCGAAGCACAGATACGCAGTATTTT
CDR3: CASRRGRSTDTQYF

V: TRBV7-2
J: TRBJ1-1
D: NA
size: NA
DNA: TGTGCCAGCAGCTTAGTGAGGACTGAAGCTTTCTTT
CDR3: CASSLVRTEAFF

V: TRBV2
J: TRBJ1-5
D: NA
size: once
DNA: TGTGCCAGCAGTGTGGCCCATAAAGATCAGCCCCAGCATTTT
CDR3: CASSVAHKDQPQHF

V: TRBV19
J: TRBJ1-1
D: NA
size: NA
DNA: TGTGCCAGCCAGGATGGACAGTTGAACACTGAAGCTTTCTTT
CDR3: CASQDGQLNTEAFF

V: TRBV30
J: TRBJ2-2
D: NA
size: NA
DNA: TGTGCCTGGAGGGGAGAGGGGGGGGTCACCGGGGAGCTGTTTTTT
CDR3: CAWRGEGGVTGELFF

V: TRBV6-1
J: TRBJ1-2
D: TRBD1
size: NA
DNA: TGTGCCACCGGGACAGGCACACTTCCTGGCTATGGCTACACCTTC
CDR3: CATGTGTLPGYGYTF

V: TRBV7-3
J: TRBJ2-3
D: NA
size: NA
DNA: TGTGCCAGCAGCTTCGGAGTAAGCACAGATACGCAGTATTTT
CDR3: CASSFGVSTDTQYF

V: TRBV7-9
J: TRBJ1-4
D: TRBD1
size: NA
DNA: TGTGCCAGCAGCTTCAACAGGGGTAATGAAAAACTGTTTTTT
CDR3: CASSFNRGNEKLFF

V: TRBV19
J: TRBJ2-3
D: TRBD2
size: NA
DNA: TGTGCCAGTATGGTGGGCGGGGGGGGCACAGATACGCAGTATTTT
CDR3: CASMVGGGGTDTQYF

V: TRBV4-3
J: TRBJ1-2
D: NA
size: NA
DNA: TGCGCCAGCAGCCAAGCTGCCGGAACAGGGAGCCTCTATGGCTACACCTTC
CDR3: CASSQAAGTGSLYGYTF

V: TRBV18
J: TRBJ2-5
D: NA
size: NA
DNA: TGTGCCAGCTCACCACCGTGGCGACAGGCACAAGAGACCCAGTACTTC
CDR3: CASSPPWRQAQETQYF

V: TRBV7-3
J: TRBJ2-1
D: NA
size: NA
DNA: TGTGCCAGCAGGGAGGGAAGCTCCTACAATGAGCAGTTCTTC
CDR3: CASREGSSYNEQFF

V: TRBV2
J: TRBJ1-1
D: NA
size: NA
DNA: TGTGCCAGCAGTGAAAGAAGTTCGGGAGCTTTCTTT
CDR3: CASSERSSGAFF

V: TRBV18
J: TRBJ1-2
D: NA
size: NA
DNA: TGTGCCAGCTCACCCGGTGAGGTTTATGGCTACACCTTC
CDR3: CASSPGEVYGYTF

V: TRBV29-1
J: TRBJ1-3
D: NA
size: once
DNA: TGCAGCGGGTTTTTTATGAGGAGCCCCCCTTCATCGGCCTCTGGAAACACCATATATTTT
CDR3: CSGFFMRSPPSSASGNTIYF

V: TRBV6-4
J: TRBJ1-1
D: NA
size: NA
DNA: TGTGCCAGCCAACAGGGATGGAACACTGAAGCTTTCTTT
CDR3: CASQQGWNTEAFF

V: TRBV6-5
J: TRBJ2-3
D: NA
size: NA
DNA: TGTGCCAGCACTCTTCGGGGGTTCAGCACAGATACGCAGTATTTT
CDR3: CASTLRGFSTDTQYF

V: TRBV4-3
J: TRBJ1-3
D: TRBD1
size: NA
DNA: TGCGCCAGCAGCCAAGAAATGGTCGGGACAGCGGGTGGAAACACCATATATTTT
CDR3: CASSQEMVGTAGGNTIYF

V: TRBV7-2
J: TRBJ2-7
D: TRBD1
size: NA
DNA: TGTGCCAGCAGCTTAGCCGACAGGGCCTCCTACGAGCAGTACTTC
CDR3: CASSLADRASYEQYF

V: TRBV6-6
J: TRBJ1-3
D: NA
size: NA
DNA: TGTGCCAGCAGTTACACCCGGTCCCCGGGGGGAAACACCATATATTTT
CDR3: CASSYTRSPGGNTIYF

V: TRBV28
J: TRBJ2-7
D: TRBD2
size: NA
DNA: TGTGCCAGCAGTCGGACTAGCGGAGCCTACGAGCAGTACTTC
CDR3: CASSRTSGAYEQYF

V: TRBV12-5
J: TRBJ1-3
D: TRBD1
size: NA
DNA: TGTGCTAGTGGGAGGACAGGGCCTAACTCTGGAAACACCATATATTTT
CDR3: CASGRTGPNSGNTIYF

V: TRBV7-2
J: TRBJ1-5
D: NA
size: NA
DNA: TGTGCCAGCAGCTTTACAGGGCTCAATCAGCCCCAGCATTTT
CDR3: CASSFTGLNQPQHF

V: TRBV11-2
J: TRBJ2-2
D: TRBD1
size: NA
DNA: TGTGCCAGCAGCCCCGGACAGGGGGATACCAGGGAGCTGTTTTTT
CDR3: CASSPGQGDTRELFF

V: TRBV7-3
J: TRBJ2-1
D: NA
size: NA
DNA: TGTGCCAGCAGCTTAAGGGTACGGGACAAAGACAATGAGCAGTTCTTC
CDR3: CASSLRVRDKDNEQFF

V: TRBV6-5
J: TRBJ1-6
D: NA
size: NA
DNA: TGTGCCAGCAGACCTTCGGCTTTAACGGGTTCACCCCTCCACTTT
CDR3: CASRPSALTGSPLHF

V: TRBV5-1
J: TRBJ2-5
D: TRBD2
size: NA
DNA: TGCGCCAGCAGCGGGGGAGGGACTACATCGAAAGAGACCCAGTACTTC
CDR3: CASSGGGTTSKETQYF

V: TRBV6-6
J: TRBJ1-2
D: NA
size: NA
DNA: TGTGCCAGCGGAAACCAGGGGAACTATGGCTACACCTTC
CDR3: CASGNQGNYGYTF

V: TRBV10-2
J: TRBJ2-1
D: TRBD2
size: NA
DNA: TGCGCCAGCAGTGAAGGCGGGGGGGCCTCCTACAATGAGCAGTTCTTC
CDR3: CASSEGGGASYNEQFF

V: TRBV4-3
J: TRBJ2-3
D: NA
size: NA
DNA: TGCGCCAGCAGCCAAGATGGGGGGGGCGGTACGCAGTATTTT
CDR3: CASSQDGGGGTQYF

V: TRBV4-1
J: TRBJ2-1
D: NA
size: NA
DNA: TGCGCCAGCAGCCAAGGCCGTACAGGGTTCAACAATGAGCAGTTCTTC
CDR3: CASSQGRTGFNNEQFF

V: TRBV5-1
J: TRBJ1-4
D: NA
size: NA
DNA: TGCGCCAGCAGCTTTACAGGATCAACTAATGAAAAACTGTTTTTT
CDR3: CASSFTGSTNEKLFF

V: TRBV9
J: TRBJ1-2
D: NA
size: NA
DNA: TGTGCCAGCAGCGTAGGACTACAGCCTGTGGGCTACACCTTC
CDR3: CASSVGLQPVGYTF

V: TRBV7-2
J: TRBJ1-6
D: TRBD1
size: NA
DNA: TGTGCCAGCAGCTTATTGGGACAGAGTAATTCACCCCTCCACTTT
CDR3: CASSLLGQSNSPLHF

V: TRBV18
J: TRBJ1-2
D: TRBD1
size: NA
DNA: TGTGCCAGCTCACCAAACAAAAGGGACAGGGGGTCTGGCTACACCTTC
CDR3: CASSPNKRDRGSGYTF

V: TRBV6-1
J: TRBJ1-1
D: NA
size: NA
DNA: TGTGCCAGCAGTTGGGCCCAGACGAACACTGAAGCTTTCTTT
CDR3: CASSWAQTNTEAFF

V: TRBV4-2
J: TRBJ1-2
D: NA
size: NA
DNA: TGTGCCAGCAGCCAAGGCAGGGGCAGGGATTATGGCTACACCTTC
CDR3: CASSQGRGRDYGYTF

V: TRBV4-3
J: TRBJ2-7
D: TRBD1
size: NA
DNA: TGCGCCAGCAGGCTCACAGGGGACAGCGACGAGCAGTACTTC
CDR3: CASRLTGDSDEQYF

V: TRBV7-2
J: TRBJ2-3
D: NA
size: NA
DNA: TGTGCCAGCAGCTCCCTCTTCACAGATACGCAGTATTTT
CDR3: CASSSLFTDTQYF

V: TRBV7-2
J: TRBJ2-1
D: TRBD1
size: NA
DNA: TGTGCCAGCAGCTTAATTGTGGGGACAGCTGTGCTCTCCTACAATGAGCAGTTCTTC
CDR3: CASSLIVGTAVLSYNEQFF

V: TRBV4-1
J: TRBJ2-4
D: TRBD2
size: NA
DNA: TGCGCCAGCAGCCAAGAAGCAAGCGGGGGGACCGGGTCCAAAAACATTCAGTACTTC
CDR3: CASSQEASGGTGSKNIQYF

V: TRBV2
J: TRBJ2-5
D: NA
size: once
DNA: TGTGCCAGCAAAGGGGACTGGAAGACCCAGTACTTC
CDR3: CASKGDWKTQYF

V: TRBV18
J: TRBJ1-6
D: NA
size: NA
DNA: TGTGCCAGCTCACCTAACAGTGATTCACCCCTCCACTTT
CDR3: CASSPNSDSPLHF

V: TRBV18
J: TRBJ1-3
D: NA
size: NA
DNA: TGTGCCAGCTCACCTACGGACAGCTCGTGGGGAAACACCATATATTTT
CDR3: CASSPTDSSWGNTIYF